The next 7 T cell receptor beta chains were all read from a single sample in a study of CD8 T cells in ankylosing spondylitis (dated by TCRdb to about 2017). What the work shows at the level of the full study, not this receptor alone: Blood from ankylosing spondylitis patients appeared to be characterized by a TCR beta motif made up of seven or eight highly homologous amino acid variants.

What these receptors recognize is not known. The receptor library was made with 5' RACE. The sequencer was an Illumina HiSeq 2500. TCRdb's own reprocessing of the public reads used fastp at Q25 and MiXCR and kept productive beta chains. Each record represents a unique CDR3 protein, reported with the most common genes and DNA among its rows. The sample table records fewer than 400,000 distinct CDR3 sequences; about 20% of these occur just once. Roughly 16% of the sample goes to the ten largest clones. Sequencing was done on a sample of blood, either unsorted or a sorted T cell fraction (not recorded which). The receptors derive from a male donor with ankylosing spondylitis.

The sample holds a few counts of this clonotype. The V call is TRBV4-1, the J call TRBJ1-1; D gene ambiguous. Germline V lookup: CDR1 MGHRA, CDR2 YSYEKL. CDR3 length: 16 amino acids. V lost 0 bases to trimming and J lost 1 base, with 12 bases between them. The CDR3 DNA reads TGCGCCAGCAGCCAAGATCCCGGCAGATCGAACACTGAAGCTTTCTTT. Translated: CASSQDPGRSNTEAFF.

The chain is built from TRBV7-2 and TRBJ2-1, with TRBD2 matching 9 bases. Germline CDR1 reads SGHTA; CDR2 reads FQGNSA. Germline trimming cut 6 bases from V and 6 bases from J; bases unmatched to any gene: 3. The CDR3 extends over 13 amino acids. The CDR3 DNA reads TGTGCCAGCAGGACTAGCGGCGCCAATGAGCAGTTCTTC. Amino acids: CASRTSGANEQFF. Based on the CDR3 plus reference TRBV7-2 and TRBJ2-1, the full variable domain is GAGVSQSPSNKVTEKGKDVELRCDPISGHTALYWYRQSLGQGLEFLIYFQGNSAPDKSGLPSDRFSAERTGGSVSTLTIQRTQQEDSAVYLCASRTSGANEQFFGPGTRLTVL.

The chain links TRBV2 to TRBJ1-2; the D is unclear. Trimming removed 1 base from V and 5 bases from J, with 11 bases in between. From germline, CDR1 is SNHLY and CDR2 FYNNEI. This CDR3 spans 14 amino acids. The CDR3 is CASSEEAGLYGYTF. DNA for the CDR3: TGTGCCAGCAGTGAAGAGGCAGGTTTATATGGCTACACCTTC.

This chain joins TRBV10-3 and TRBJ2-3; perhaps TRBD2 as D (6 bases). V lost 10 bases and J 6 bases, leaving 14 bases between the germline ends. This CDR3 is 12 amino acids long. CDR1 is ENHRY, CDR2 SYGVKD, per germline. Here the CDR3 reads CATAGGSDTQYF. CDR3 DNA: TGTGCCACCGCTGGAGGGTCCGATACGCAGTATTTT.

This clonotype appeared a few times. The chain combines TRBV20-1 with TRBJ1-5, with D possibly matching TRBD1 (6 bases). Germline V gene data show CDR1 as DFQATT and CDR2 as SNEGSKA (reference sequence). The CDR3 runs to 13 residues. Trimming left V 6 bases short and J 11 bases short, with 20 bases between. CDR3 in DNA: TGCAGTGCGGGGGCGGGACATTTCAAAGCCCAGCATTTT. This translates into CSAGAGHFKAQHF.

The V and J genes are TRBV5-1 and TRBJ2-1; 9 bases are shared with TRBD1. V lost 5 bases, J lost 0 bases, and 12 bases stayed unmatched. Per the germline V gene, CDR1 is SGHRS and CDR2 is YFSETQ. CDR3 length: 18 residues. For the CDR3, the DNA is TGCGCCAGCAGGCCCACCGAAGGGACAGGGAGCTCCTACAATGAGCAGTTCTTC. Its translation is CASRPTEGTGSSYNEQFF.

The rearrangement joins TRBV6-1 to TRBJ2-3, with TRBD1 as a possible D gene (5 bases). The CDR3 length is 14 residues. With 7 bases removed from V and 4 bases from J, the gap between germline ends came to 15 bases. Germline CDR1 reads MNHNS; CDR2 reads SASEGT. The CDR3 region has the DNA TGTGCCAGCAAAGGGCAGGGTTTCGCAGATACGCAGTATTTT. This codes for CASKGQGFADTQYF.